Reported below is one TCR beta chain. Sequenced by immunoSEQ multiplex PCR; TCRdb stores in-frame clones only, minus some. Here the sample spans some 56,000 clones, over 70% being singletons. The data were obtained in a study of blood T cell repertoires in COVID-19. CDR1 MDHEN and CDR2 SYDVKM come from the germline V gene. The CDR3 is 14 amino acids. The V segment lost 4 bases and the J segment 1 base; nucleotides outside the gene matches: 3. The source is a woman aged 45 to 65 with active or convalescent COVID-19. J is TRBJ2-5 and V is TRBV28; 7 bases agree with TRBD2. The sample comprised peripheral blood. In DNA, the CDR3 is TGTGCCAGCAGTTCCGCTAGCGGCCAAGAGACCCAGTACTTC. Protein sequence: CASSSASGQETQYF.